This T cell receptor (beta chain) is drawn from a study of T cell changes during pregnancy in multiple sclerosis. Germline assignment: CDR1 SNHLY and CDR2 FYNNEI. The V gene lost 7 bases and the J gene lost 1 base, with 9 bases spanning the gap. The CDR3 consists of 13 residues. This clone was counted once. Sequencing used immunoSEQ multiplex PCR; TCRdb keeps in-frame clones, though not all of them. Among approximately 90,000 clones listed, roughly 92% were seen once. V and J are TRBV2 and TRBJ2-3; perhaps TRBD1 as D (6 bases). The sequencing used peripheral blood, collected in the first trimester of pregnancy. This TCR was sampled from a female donor with multiple sclerosis, enrolled in a pregnancy study. The CDR3 region has the DNA TGTGCCAGCAAAGGGGGAGGCACAGATACGCAGTATTTT. Its protein product is CASKGGGTDTQYF.